The clone carrying this TCR beta chain was detected a few times. Trimming took off 10 bases at V and 4 bases at J, with 18 bases between the two ends. CDR1 is KGHDR and CDR2 is SFDVKD in the germline V gene. The length of the CDR3 is 14 residues. Some clones are missing from TCRdb's copy, which holds only in-frame ones; the method was immunoSEQ multiplex PCR. The sample lists about 46,000 clones; more than 85% were seen once. This sample stems from a study of blood T cell repertoires in COVID-19. Whole-study context: T cells, B-cell-depleted T cells, or PBMCs supplied cDNA or gDNA.

The sequence was obtained from a woman aged 45 to 65 who had recovered from COVID-19. The specimen sequenced was PBMCs or T cells enriched from blood (not recorded which). The V gene is TRBV24-1, the J gene TRBJ1-1; TRBD1 is a possible D gene (5 bases). The CDR3 reads CATREGVRGTEAFF. Written as DNA, the CDR3 is TGTGCCACGCGGGAAGGGGTACGGGGCACTGAAGCTTTCTTT.